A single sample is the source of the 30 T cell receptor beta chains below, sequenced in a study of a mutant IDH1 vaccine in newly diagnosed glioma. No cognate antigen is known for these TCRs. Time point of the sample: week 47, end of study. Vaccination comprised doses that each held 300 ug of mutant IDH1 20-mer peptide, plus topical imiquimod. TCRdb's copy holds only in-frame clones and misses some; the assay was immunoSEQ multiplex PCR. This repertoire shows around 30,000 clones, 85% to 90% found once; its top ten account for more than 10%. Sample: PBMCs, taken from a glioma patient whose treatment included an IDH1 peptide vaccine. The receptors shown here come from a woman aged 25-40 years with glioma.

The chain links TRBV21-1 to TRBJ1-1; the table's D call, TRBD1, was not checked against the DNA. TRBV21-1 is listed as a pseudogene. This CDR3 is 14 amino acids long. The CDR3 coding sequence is TGTGCCAGCAGCAAGGGGGGACAGGGATCTGAAGCTTTCTTT. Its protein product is CASSKGGQGSEAFF.

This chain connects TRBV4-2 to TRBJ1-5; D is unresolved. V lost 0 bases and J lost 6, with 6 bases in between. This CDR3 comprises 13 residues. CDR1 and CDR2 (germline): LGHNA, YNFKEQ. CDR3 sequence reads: CASSQDPGQPQHF. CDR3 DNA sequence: TGTGCCAGCAGCCAAGACCCGGGTCAGCCCCAGCATTTT.

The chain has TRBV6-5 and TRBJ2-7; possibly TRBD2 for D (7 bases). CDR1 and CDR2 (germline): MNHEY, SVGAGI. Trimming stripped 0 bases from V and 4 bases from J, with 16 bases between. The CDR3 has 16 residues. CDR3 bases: TGTGCCAGCAGTTACTCGGGTTCGGGGGGCGGGTACGAGCAGTACTTC. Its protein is CASSYSGSGGGYEQYF.

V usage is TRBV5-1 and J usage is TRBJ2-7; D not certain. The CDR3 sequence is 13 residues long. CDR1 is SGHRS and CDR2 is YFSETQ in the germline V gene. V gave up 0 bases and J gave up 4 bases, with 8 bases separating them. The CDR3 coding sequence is TGCGCCAGCAGCTTGGCCCAACCTTACGAGCAGTACTTC. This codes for CASSLAQPYEQYF. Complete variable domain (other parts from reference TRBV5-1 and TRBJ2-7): KAGVTQTPRYLIKTRGQQVTLSCSPISGHRSVSWYQQTPGQGLQFLFEYFSETQRNKGNFPGRFSGRQFSNSRSEMNVSTLELGDSALYLCASSLAQPYEQYFGPGTRLTVT.

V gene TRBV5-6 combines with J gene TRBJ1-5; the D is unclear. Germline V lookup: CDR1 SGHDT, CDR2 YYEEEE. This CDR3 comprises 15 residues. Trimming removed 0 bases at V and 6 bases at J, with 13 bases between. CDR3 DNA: TGTGCCAGCAGCTTGGGACCGCCGGGGAGTCAGCCCCAGCATTTT. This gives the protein CASSLGPPGSQPQHF.

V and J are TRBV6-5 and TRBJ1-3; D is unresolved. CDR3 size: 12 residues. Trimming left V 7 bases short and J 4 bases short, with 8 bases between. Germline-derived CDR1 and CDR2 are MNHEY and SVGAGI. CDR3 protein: CASIAVGNTIYF. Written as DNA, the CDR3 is TGTGCCAGCATAGCGGTGGGAAACACCATATATTTT.

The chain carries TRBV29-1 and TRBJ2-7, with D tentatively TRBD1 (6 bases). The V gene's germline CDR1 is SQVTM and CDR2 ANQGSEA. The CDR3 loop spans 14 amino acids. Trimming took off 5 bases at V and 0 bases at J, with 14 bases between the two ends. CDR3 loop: CSVRDTYSSYEQYF. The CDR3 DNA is TGCAGCGTTCGGGACACCTACAGCTCCTACGAGCAGTACTTC.

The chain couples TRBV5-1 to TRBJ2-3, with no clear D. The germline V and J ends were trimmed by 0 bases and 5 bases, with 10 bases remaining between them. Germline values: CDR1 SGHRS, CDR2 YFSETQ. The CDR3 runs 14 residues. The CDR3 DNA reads TGCGCCAGCAGCTTGGGACCACCAGGAGATACGCAGTATTTT. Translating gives CASSLGPPGDTQYF.

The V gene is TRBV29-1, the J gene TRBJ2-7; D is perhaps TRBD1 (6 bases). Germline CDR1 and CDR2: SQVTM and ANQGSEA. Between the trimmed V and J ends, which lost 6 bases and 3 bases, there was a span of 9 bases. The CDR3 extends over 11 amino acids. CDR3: CSVADSYEQYF. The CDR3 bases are TGCAGCGTCGCGGACAGCTACGAGCAGTACTTC.

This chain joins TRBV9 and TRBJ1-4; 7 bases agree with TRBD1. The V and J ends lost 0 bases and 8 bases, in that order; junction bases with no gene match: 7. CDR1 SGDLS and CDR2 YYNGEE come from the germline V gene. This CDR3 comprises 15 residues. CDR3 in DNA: TGTGCCAGCAGCGTAGGAGGGGGCTCAGACGAAAAACTGTTTTTT. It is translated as CASSVGGGSDEKLFF.

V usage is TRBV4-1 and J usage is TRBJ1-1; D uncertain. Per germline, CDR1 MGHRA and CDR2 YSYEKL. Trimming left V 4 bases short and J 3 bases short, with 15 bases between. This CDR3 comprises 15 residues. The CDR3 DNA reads TGCGCCAGCAGCCTGTCCCGGACGGCGGACACTGAAGCTTTCTTT. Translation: CASSLSRTADTEAFF.

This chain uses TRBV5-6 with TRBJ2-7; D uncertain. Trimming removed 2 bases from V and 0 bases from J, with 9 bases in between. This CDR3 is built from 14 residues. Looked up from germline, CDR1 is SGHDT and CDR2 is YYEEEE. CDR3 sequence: CASSFTGLSYEQYF. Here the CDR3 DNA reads TGTGCCAGCAGCTTTACGGGCCTCTCCTACGAGCAGTACTTC.

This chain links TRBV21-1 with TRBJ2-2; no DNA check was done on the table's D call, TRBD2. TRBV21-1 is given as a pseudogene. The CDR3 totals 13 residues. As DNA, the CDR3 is TGTGCCAGACGACAGAGGGGGGGCCGGGAGCTGTTTTTT. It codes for CARRQRGGRELFF.

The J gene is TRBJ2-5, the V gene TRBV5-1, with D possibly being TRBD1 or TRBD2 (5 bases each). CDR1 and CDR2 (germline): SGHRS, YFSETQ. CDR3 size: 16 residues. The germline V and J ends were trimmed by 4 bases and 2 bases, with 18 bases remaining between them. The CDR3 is CASSPGLGVLQETQYF. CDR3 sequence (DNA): TGCGCCAGCAGCCCGGGATTGGGGGTTCTACAAGAGACCCAGTACTTC.

The CDR3 spells CASSLGDSQETQYF. CDR3 DNA: TGCGCCAGCAGCTTGGGGGACAGCCAAGAGACCCAGTACTTC. The chain carries TRBV5-1 and TRBJ2-5; TRBD1 agrees at 7 bases. V shed 0 bases, J shed 1 base, and the junction held 0 bases outside the gene matches. CDR1 and CDR2 (germline): SGHRS, YFSETQ. This CDR3 region has 14 residues. Based on the CDR3 plus reference TRBV5-1 and TRBJ2-5, the full variable domain is KAGVTQTPRYLIKTRGQQVTLSCSPISGHRSVSWYQQTPGQGLQFLFEYFSETQRNKGNFPGRFSGRQFSNSRSEMNVSTLELGDSALYLCASSLGDSQETQYFGPGTRLLVL.

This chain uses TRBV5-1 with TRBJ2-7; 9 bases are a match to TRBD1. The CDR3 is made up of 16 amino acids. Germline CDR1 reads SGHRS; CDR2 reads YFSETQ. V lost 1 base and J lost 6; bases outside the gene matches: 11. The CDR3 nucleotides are TGCGCCAGCAGCTTGTTGGGACAGGGCCTAGGGGGCGAGCAGTACTTC. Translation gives CASSLLGQGLGGEQYF. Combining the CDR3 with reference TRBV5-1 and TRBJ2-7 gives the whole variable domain KAGVTQTPRYLIKTRGQQVTLSCSPISGHRSVSWYQQTPGQGLQFLFEYFSETQRNKGNFPGRFSGRQFSNSRSEMNVSTLELGDSALYLCASSLLGQGLGGEQYFGPGTRLTVT.

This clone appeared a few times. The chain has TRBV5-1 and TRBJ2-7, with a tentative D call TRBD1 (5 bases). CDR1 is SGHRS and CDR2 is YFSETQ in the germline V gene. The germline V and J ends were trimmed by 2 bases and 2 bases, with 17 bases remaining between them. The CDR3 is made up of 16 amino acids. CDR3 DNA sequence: TGCGCCAGCAGCTTACCAGGGTGGCTTGGCGCCTACGAGCAGTACTTC. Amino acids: CASSLPGWLGAYEQYF.

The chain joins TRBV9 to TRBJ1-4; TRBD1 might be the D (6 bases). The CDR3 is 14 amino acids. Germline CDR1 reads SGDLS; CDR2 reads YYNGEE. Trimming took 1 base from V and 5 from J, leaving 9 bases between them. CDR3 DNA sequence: TGTGCCAGCAGCGTAAGGGGGGAGAATGAAAAACTGTTTTTT. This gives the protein CASSVRGENEKLFF.

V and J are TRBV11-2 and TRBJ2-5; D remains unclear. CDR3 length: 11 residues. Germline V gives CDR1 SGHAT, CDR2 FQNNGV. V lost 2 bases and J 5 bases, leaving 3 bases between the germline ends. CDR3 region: CASSLSETQYF. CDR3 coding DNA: TGTGCCAGCAGCTTATCGGAGACCCAGTACTTC.

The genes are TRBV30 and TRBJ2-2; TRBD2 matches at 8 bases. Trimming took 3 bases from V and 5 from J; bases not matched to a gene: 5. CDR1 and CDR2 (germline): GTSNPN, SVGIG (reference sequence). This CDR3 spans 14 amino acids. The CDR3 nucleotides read TGTGCCTGGAGAAGGACTAGCCGGACCGGGGAGCTGTTTTTT. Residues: CAWRRTSRTGELFF. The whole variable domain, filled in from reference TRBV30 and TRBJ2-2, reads SQTIHQWPATLVQPVGSPLSLECTVEGTSNPNLYWYRQAAGRGLQLLFYSVGIGQISSEVPQNLSASRPQDRQFILSSKKLLLSDSGFYLCAWRRTSRTGELFFGEGSRLTVL.

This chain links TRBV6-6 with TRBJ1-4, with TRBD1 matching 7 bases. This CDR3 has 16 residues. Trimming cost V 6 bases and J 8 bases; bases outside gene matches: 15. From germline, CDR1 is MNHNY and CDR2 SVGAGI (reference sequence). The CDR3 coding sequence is TGTGCCAGCAGCAGAAACCGACAGGGAGTGGGGGAAAAACTGTTTTTT. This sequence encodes CASSRNRQGVGEKLFF.

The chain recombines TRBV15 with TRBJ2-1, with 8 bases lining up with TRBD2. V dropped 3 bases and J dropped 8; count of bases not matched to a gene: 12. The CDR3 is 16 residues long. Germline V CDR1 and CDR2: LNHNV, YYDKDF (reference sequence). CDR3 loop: CATSRGEGRRGDEQFF. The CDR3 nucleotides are TGTGCCACCAGCAGGGGGGAAGGGCGGCGGGGGGATGAGCAGTTCTTC.

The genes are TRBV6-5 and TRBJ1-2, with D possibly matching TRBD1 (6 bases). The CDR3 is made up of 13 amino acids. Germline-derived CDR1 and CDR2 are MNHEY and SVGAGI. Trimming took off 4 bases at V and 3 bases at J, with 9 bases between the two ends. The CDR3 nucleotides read TGTGCCAGCAGTTCCTACAGGGACTATGGCTACACCTTC. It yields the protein CASSSYRDYGYTF.

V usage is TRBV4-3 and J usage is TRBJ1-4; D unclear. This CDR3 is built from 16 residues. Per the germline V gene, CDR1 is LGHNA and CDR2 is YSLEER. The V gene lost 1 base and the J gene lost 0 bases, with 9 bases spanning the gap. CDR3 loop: CASSQASYATNEKLFF. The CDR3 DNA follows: TGCGCCAGCAGCCAAGCCTCGTATGCAACTAATGAAAAACTGTTTTTT.

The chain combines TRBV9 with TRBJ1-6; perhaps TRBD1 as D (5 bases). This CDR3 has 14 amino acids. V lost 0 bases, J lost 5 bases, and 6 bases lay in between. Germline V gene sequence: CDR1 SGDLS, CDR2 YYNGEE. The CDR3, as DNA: TGTGCCAGCAGCGTAGTACAGGATAATTCACCCCTCCACTTT. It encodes CASSVVQDNSPLHF.

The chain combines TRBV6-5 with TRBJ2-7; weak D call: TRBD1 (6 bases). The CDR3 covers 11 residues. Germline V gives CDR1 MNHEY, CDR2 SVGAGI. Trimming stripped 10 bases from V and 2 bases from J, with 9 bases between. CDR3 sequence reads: CATQGPYEQYF. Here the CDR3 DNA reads TGTGCCACCCAGGGGCCCTACGAGCAGTACTTC.

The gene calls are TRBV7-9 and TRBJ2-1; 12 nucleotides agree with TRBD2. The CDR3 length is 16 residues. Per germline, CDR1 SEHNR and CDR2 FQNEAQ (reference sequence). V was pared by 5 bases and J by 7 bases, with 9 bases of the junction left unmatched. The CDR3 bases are TGTGCCAGCAGCCGACGCGGACTAGCGGGGAAAAATGAGCAGTTCTTC. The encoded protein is CASSRRGLAGKNEQFF.

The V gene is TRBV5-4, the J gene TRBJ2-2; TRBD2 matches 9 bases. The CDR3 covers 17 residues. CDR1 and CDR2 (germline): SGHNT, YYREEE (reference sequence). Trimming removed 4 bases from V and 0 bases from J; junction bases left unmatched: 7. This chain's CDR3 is CASSGESGGTNTGELFF. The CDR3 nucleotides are TGTGCCAGCAGCGGGGAGAGCGGGGGGACGAACACCGGGGAGCTGTTTTTT.

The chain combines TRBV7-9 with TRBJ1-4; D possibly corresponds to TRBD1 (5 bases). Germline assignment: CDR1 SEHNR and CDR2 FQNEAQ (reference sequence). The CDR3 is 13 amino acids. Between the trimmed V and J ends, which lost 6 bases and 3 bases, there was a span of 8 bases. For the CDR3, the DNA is TGTGCCAGCAGGGGGCCGGCTAATGAAAAACTGTTTTTT. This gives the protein CASRGPANEKLFF.

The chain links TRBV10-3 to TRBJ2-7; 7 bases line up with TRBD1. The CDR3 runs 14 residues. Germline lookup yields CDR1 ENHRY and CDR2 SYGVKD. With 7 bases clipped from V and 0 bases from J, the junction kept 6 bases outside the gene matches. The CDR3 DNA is TGTGCCATCACCGGGACAGACAGCTCCTACGAGCAGTACTTC. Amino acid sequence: CAITGTDSSYEQYF.